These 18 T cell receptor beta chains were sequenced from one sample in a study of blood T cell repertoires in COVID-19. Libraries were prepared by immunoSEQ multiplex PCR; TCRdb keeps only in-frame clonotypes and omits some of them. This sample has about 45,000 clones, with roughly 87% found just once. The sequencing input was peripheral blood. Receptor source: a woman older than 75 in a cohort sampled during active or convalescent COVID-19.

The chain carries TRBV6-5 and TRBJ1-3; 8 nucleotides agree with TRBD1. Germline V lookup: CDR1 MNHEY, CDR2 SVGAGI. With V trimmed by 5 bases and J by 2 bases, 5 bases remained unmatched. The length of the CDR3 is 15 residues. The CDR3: CASSKDRDPGNTIYF. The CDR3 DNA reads TGTGCCAGCAGTAAGGACAGGGATCCTGGAAACACCATATATTTT.

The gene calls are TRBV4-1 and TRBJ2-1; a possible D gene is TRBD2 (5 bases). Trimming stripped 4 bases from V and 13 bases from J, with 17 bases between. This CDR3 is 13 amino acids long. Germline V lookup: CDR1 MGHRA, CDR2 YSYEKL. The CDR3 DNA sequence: TGCGCCAGCAGCCCGGGCCGTTCGGGGATCCAGTTCTTC. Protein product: CASSPGRSGIQFF.

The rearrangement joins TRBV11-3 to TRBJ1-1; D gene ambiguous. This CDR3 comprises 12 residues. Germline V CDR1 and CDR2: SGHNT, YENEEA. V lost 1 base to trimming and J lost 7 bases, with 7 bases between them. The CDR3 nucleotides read TGTGCCAGCAGCTTAGTCGGACTTGAAGCTTTCTTT. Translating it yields CASSLVGLEAFF.

CDR3 DNA sequence: TGTGCCAGCAGCCATCGGACAGGGGCCACTACTCAGGAGCAGTACTTC. Translated, it gives CASSHRTGATTQEQYF. J is TRBJ2-7 and V is TRBV3-1 (or the pseudogene TRBV3-2); 9 bases are shared with TRBD1. With V trimmed by 3 bases and J by 7 bases, 13 bases remained unmatched. The CDR3 sequence is 16 residues long. The germline V gene has CDR1 LGHDT and CDR2 YNNKEL (reference sequence).

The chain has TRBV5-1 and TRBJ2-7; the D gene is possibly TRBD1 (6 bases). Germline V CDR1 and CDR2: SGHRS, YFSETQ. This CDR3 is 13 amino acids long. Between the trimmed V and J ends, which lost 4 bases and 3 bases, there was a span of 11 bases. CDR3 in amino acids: CASSRDIDYEQYF. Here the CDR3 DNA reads TGCGCCAGCAGCCGGGACATCGACTACGAGCAGTACTTC.

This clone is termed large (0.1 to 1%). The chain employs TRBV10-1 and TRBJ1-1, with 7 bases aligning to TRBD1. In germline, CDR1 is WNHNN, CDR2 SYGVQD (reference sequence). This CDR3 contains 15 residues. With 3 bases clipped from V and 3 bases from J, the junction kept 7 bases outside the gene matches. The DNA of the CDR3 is TGCGCCAGCAGTGATTTGGGCAGGGGGTACACTGAAGCTTTCTTT. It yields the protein CASSDLGRGYTEAFF.

Written as DNA, the CDR3 is TGTGCCAGCAGCAGCCGAGGGTATCAGTGGCCAGATACGCAGTATTTT. Translation: CASSSRGYQWPDTQYF. The chain combines TRBV6-6 with TRBJ2-3, with D tentatively TRBD2 (5 bases). This CDR3 is 16 amino acids long. Trimming shortened V by 6 bases and J by 4 bases, and 20 bases separated the two germline ends. Germline loops: CDR1 MNHNY, CDR2 SVGAGI (reference sequence).

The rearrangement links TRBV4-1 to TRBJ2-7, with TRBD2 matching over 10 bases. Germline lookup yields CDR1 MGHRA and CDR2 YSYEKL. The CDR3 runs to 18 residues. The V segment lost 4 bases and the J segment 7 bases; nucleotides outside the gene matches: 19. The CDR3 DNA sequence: TGCGCCAGCAGCCGGAATAGTGGATCTTCTAGCGGGAGTGGAGAGCAGTACTTC. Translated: CASSRNSGSSSGSGEQYF.

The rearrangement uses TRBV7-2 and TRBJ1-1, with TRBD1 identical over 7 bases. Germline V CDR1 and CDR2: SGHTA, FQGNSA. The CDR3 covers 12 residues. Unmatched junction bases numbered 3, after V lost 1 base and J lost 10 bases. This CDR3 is CASSLEDRRAFF. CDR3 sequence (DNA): TGTGCCAGCAGCTTAGAGGACAGGAGAGCTTTCTTT.

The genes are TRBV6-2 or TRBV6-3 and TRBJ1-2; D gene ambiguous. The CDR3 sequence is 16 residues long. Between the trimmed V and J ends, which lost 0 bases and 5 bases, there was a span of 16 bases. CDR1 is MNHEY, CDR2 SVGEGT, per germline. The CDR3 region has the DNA TGTGCCAGCAGTTACTCGTTGGAGGGATTGGGGTATGGCTACACCTTC. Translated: CASSYSLEGLGYGYTF.

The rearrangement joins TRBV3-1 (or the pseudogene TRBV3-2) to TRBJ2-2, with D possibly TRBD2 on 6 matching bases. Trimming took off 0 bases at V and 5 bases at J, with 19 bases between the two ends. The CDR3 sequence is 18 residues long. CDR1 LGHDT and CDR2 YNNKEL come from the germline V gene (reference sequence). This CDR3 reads CASSQEIADGAPTGELFF. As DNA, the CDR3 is TGTGCCAGCAGCCAAGAAATAGCGGACGGGGCCCCAACCGGGGAGCTGTTTTTT.

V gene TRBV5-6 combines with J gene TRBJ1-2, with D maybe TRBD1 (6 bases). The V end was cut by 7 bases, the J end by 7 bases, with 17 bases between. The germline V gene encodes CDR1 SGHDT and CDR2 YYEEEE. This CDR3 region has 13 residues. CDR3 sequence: CASVPRGATGYTF. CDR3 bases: TGTGCCAGCGTCCCCAGGGGTGCCACTGGCTACACCTTC.

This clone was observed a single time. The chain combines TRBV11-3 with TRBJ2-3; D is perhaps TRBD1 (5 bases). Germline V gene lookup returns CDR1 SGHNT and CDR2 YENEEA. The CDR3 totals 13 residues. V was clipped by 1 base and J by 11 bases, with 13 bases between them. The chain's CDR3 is CASSLAGPREQYF. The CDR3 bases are TGTGCCAGCAGCTTAGCGGGTCCCAGGGAGCAGTATTTT.

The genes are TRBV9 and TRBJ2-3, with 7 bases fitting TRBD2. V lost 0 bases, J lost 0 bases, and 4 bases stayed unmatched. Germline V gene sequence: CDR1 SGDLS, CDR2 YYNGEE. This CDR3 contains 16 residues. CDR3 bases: TGTGCCAGCAGCGTAGAGGGAGGGGCCAGCACAGATACGCAGTATTTT. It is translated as CASSVEGGASTDTQYF. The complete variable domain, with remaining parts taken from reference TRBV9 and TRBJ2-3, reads DSGVTQTPKHLITATGQRVTLRCSPRSGDLSVYWYQQSLDQGLQFLIQYYNGEERAKGNILERFSAQQFPDLHSELNLSSLELGDSALYFCASSVEGGASTDTQYFGPGTRLTVL.

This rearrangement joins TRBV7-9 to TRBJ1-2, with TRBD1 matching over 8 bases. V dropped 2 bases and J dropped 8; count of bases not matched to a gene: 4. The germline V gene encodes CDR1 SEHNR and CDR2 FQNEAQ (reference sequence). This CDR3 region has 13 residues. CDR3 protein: CASSLRDRLGYTF. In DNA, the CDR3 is TGTGCCAGCAGCTTAAGGGACAGGTTAGGCTACACCTTC.

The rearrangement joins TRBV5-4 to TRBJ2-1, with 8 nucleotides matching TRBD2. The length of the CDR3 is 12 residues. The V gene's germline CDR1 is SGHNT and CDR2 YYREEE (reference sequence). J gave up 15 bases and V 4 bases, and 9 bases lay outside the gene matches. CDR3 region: CASSPPGGGRFF. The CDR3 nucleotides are TGTGCCAGCAGCCCCCCCGGGGGGGGACGGTTCTTC. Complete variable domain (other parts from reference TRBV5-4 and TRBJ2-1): ETGVTQSPTHLIKTRGQQVTLRCSSQSGHNTVSWYQQALGQGPQFIFQYYREEENGRGNFPPRFSGLQFPNYSSELNVNALELDDSALYLCASSPPGGGRFFGPGTRLTVL.

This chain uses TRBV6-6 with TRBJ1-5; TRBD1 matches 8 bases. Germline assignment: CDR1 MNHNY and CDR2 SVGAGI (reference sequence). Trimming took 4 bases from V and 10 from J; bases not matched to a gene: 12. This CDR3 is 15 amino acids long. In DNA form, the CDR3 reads TGTGCCAGCAGTTCGGGACAGGAGTTTAGTCAACCCCAGCATTTT. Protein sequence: CASSSGQEFSQPQHF.

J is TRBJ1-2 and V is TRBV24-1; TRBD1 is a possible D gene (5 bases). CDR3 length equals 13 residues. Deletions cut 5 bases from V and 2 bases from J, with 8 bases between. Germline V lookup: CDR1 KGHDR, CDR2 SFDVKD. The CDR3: CATSADNNYGYTF. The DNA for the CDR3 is TGTGCCACCAGTGCGGACAACAACTATGGCTACACCTTC.